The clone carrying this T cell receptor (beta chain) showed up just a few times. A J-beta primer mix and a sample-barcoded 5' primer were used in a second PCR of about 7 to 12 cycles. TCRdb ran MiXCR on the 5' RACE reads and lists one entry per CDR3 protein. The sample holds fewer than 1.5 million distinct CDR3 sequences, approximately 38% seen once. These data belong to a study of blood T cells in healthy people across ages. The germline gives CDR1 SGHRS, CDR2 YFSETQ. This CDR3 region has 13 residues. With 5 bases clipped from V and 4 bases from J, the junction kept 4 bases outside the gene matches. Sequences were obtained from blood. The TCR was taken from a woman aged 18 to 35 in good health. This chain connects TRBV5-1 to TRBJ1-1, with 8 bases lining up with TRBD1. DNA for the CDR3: TGCGCCAGCAGACCGGGACAGGCCACTGAAGCTTTCTTT. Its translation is CASRPGQATEAFF.